Presented here are 15 T cell receptor beta chains from one specimen sequenced in a study of cytomegalovirus exposure and HLA in healthy donors. Method: immunoSEQ multiplex PCR; TCRdb's copy keeps in-frame clones and lacks some. The sample yields 200,000 to 300,000 clones, around 88% seen once. Sequenced: PBMCs. The receptors come from a woman between 25 and 40 years old in good health and CMV-seropositive.

CDR3 bases: TGTGCCAGCAGTTCCAGGGACAATGAAGCTTTCTTT. It encodes CASSSRDNEAFF. The chain couples TRBV6-5 to TRBJ1-1; a possible D gene is TRBD1 (6 bases). V shed 4 bases and J shed 7 bases, with 10 bases lying between them. The CDR3 has 12 amino acids. CDR1 is MNHEY, CDR2 SVGAGI, per germline.

The chain links TRBV28 to TRBJ1-4, with TRBD1 matching 8 bases. The CDR3 has 14 residues. CDR1 is MDHEN and CDR2 is SYDVKM in the germline V gene. The V segment lost 8 bases and the J segment 8 bases; nucleotides outside the gene matches: 10. CDR3 amino acids: CASGRTGFVEKLFF. As DNA, the CDR3 is TGTGCCAGCGGGCGGACAGGGTTTGTGGAAAAACTGTTTTTT.

The chain joins TRBV5-1 to TRBJ2-3, with D possibly being TRBD2 (5 bases). With 1 base removed from V and 2 bases from J, the gap between germline ends came to 11 bases. The CDR3 consists of 15 residues. Germline V gene data show CDR1 as SGHRS and CDR2 as YFSETQ. The CDR3 region has the DNA TGCGCCAGCAGCTTGAGCGGATATAACACAGATACGCAGTATTTT. This codes for CASSLSGYNTDTQYF.

The genes are TRBV27 and TRBJ1-2, with D tentatively TRBD1 (5 bases). Germline-derived CDR1 and CDR2 are MNHEY and SMNVEV (reference sequence). This CDR3 region has 13 residues. Trimming cost V 7 bases and J 8 bases, with 17 bases left between them. The CDR3 region is CASKPGGTGGYTF. The CDR3 bases are TGTGCCAGCAAACCAGGAGGGACGGGGGGCTACACCTTC.

This clone has only a few counts. V gene TRBV5-5 combines with J gene TRBJ1-2; maybe TRBD1 (6 bases). With 2 bases removed from V and 7 bases from J, the gap between germline ends came to 9 bases. This CDR3 has 12 residues. Per the germline V gene, CDR1 is SGHKS and CDR2 is YYEKEE (reference sequence). CDR3 bases: TGTGCCAGCAGCTTACAGGGACCTGGCTACACCTTC. Its translation is CASSLQGPGYTF.

The rearrangement uses TRBV18 and TRBJ2-3; the match to TRBD2 covers 8 bases. Looked up from germline, CDR1 is KGHSH and CDR2 is LQKENI. V lost 8 bases to trimming and J lost 6 bases; unmatched junction nucleotides: 13. The CDR3 consists of 15 residues. DNA of the CDR3: TGTGCCAGCCGTCAACGACTAGCGACAAGGGATACGCAGTATTTT. Translating it yields CASRQRLATRDTQYF.

The chain joins TRBV13 to TRBJ2-3; TRBD2 is a possible D gene (6 bases). The CDR3 consists of 15 residues. CDR1 is PRHDT, CDR2 FYEKMQ, per germline (reference sequence). Trimming took off 1 base at V and 7 bases at J, with 15 bases between the two ends. The CDR3 loop is CASSLDRESINTQYF. DNA for the CDR3: TGTGCCAGCAGCTTAGACCGGGAGAGCATAAATACGCAGTATTTT.

The rearrangement joins TRBV20-1 to TRBJ1-1; a possible D gene is TRBD1 (5 bases). The germline gives CDR1 DFQATT, CDR2 SNEGSKA (reference sequence). With 8 bases removed from V and 2 bases from J, the gap between germline ends came to 9 bases. The CDR3 length is 11 residues. CDR3 sequence (DNA): TGCAGTATCGGGGGAAACACTGAAGCTTTCTTT. Protein: CSIGGNTEAFF.

The V gene is TRBV27, the J gene TRBJ2-1; 10 bases match TRBD2. Trimming at V came to 5 bases and at J to 2 bases, leaving 6 bases not matched to a gene. The CDR3 totals 16 residues. CDR1 MNHEY and CDR2 SMNVEV come from the germline V gene (reference sequence). The CDR3: CASSTIAGGTYNEQFF. Here the CDR3 DNA reads TGTGCCAGCAGTACAATAGCGGGAGGCACCTACAATGAGCAGTTCTTC.

The J gene is TRBJ1-2, the V gene TRBV5-1, with D perhaps matching TRBD1 (6 bases). Germline V lookup: CDR1 SGHRS, CDR2 YFSETQ. There are 14 residues in the CDR3. The ends were cut back, 1 base at V and 2 bases at J, with 9 bases in the middle. CDR3 nucleotides: TGCGCCAGCAGCTTGAATGGACAGAACTATGGCTACACCTTC. Its protein is CASSLNGQNYGYTF.

This CDR3 reads CASSLLWAKYGYTF. The CDR3 nucleotides read TGTGCCAGCAGTTTATTGTGGGCGAAATATGGCTACACCTTC. The chain is built from TRBV28 and TRBJ1-2; unclear D gene. Germline assignment: CDR1 MDHEN and CDR2 SYDVKM. This CDR3 region has 14 residues. Trimming shortened V by 1 base and J by 5 bases, and 11 bases separated the two germline ends.

This rearrangement joins TRBV5-1 to TRBJ2-3; 14 bases line up with TRBD2. This CDR3 comprises 16 residues. CDR1 is SGHRS, CDR2 YFSETQ, per germline. Here the CDR3 DNA reads TGCGCTAGCTGTCGGGGACTAGCGGGAGAAACAGATACGCAGTATTTT. The encoded protein is CASCRGLAGETDTQYF.

The rearrangement uses TRBV5-1 and TRBJ1-4; TRBD1 matches at 7 bases. Per the germline V gene, CDR1 is SGHRS and CDR2 is YFSETQ. J gave up 6 bases and V 4 bases, and 12 bases lay outside the gene matches. This CDR3 has 16 amino acids. The CDR3 nucleotides read TGCGCCAGCAGCGAAAACCCCGGGACAGCTGATGAAAAACTGTTTTTT. Translation gives CASSENPGTADEKLFF.

The chain employs TRBV25-1 and TRBJ1-1; 9 positions match TRBD1. CDR3 size: 12 residues. Germline assignment: CDR1 MGHDK and CDR2 SYGVNS. J gave up 10 bases and V 6 bases, and 6 bases lay outside the gene matches. DNA for the CDR3: TGTGCCAGCAGGCCGTACAGGGGGCCAGCTTTCTTT. Protein sequence: CASRPYRGPAFF.

The V and J genes are TRBV2 and TRBJ2-1; 7 bases are a match to TRBD2. V was clipped by 4 bases and J by 5 bases; unmatched bases: 11. Per germline, CDR1 SNHLY and CDR2 FYNNEI. CDR3 length: 16 residues. For the CDR3, the DNA is TGTGCCAGCAGTGGAGCGGGGCTTTCGAAAAACAATGAGCAGTTCTTC. It specifies CASSGAGLSKNNEQFF.